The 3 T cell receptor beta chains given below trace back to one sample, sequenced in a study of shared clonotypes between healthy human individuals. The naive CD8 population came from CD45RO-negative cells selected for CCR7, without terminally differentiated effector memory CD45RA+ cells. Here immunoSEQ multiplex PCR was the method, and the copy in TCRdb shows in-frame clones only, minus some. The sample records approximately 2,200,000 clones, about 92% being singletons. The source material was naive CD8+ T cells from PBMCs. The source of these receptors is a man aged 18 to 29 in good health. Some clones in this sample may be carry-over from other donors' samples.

The CDR3 DNA sequence: TGTGCCAGCAGTTTATCCCCCGGGACAGGGCGTAGCAATCAGCCCCAGCATTTT. Translation gives CASSLSPGTGRSNQPQHF. V usage is TRBV27 and J usage is TRBJ1-5, with TRBD1 identical over 9 bases. The ends lost 0 bases at V and 0 bases at J; junction bases unmatched: 6. In germline, CDR1 is MNHEY, CDR2 SMNVEV (reference sequence). The CDR3 consists of 18 residues.

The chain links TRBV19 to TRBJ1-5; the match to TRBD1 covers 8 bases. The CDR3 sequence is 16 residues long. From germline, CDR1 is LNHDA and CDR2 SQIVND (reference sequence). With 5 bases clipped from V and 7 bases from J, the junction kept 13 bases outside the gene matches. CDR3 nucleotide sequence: TGTGCCAGTAGTCCGGACAGGGAAGGTGTGAGGCAGCCCCAGCATTTT. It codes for CASSPDREGVRQPQHF.

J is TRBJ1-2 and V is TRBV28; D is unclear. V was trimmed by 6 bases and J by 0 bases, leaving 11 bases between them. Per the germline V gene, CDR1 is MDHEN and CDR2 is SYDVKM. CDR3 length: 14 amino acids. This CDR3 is CASSRLTTNYGYTF. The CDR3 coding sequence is TGTGCCAGCAGCCGCCTGACCACTAACTATGGCTACACCTTC.